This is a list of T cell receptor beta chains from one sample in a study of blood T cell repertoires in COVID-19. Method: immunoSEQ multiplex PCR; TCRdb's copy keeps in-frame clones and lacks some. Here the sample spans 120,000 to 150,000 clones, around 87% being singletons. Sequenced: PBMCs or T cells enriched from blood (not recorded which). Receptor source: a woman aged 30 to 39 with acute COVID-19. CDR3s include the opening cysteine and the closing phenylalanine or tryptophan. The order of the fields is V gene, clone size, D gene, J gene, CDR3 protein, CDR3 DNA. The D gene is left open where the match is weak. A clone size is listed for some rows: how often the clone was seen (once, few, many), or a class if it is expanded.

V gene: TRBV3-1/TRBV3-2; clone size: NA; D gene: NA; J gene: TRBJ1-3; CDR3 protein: CASRGTGSSGNTIYF; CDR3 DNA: TGTGCCAGCAGGGGAACAGGGAGCTCTGGAAACACCATATATTTT
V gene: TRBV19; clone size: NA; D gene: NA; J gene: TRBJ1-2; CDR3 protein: CASRMTGFRHYGYTF; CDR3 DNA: TGTGCCAGTAGAATGACAGGTTTTCGACACTATGGCTACACCTTC
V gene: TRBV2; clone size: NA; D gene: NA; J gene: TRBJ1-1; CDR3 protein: CASMLGGGNTEAFF; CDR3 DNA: TGTGCCAGCATGCTTGGGGGCGGGAACACTGAAGCTTTCTTT
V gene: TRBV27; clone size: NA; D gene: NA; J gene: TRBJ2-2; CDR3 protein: CASSLPSTYPGGELFF; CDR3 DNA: TGTGCCAGCAGTTTACCCTCTACTTATCCGGGCGGGGAGCTGTTTTTT
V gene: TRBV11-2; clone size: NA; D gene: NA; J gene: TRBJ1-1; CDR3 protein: CASSLQGPSEAFF; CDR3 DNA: TGTGCCAGCAGCTTGCAGGGGCCCTCTGAAGCTTTCTTT
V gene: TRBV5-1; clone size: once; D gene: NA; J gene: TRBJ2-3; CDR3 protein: CASSNYRTSDTDTQYF; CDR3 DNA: TGCGCCAGCAGCAACTACCGGACTTCTGACACAGATACGCAGTATTTT
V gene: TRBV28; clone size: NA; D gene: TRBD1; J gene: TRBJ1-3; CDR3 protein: CASSTVRVSTGGRNTIYF; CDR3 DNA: TGTGCCAGCAGTACGGTCCGCGTATCTACAGGGGGAAGAAACACCATATATTTT
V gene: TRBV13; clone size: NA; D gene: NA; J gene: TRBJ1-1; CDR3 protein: CASRRTAGVTEAFF; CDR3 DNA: TGTGCCAGCAGGAGGACAGCTGGGGTCACTGAAGCTTTCTTT
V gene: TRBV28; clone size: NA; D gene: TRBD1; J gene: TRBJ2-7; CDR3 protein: CASSLRPGQGRMYF; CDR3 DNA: TGTGCCAGCAGTTTACGACCGGGACAGGGGCGGATGTACTTC
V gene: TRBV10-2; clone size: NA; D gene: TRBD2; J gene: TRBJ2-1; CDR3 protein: CASRGTSGRVYNEQFF; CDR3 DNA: TGCGCCAGCAGGGGGACTAGCGGGAGGGTCTACAATGAGCAGTTCTTC
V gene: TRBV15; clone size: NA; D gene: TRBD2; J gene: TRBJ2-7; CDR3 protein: CATSRQLAGNGNEQYF; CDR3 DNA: TGTGCCACCAGCAGACAACTAGCGGGGAATGGGAACGAGCAGTACTTC
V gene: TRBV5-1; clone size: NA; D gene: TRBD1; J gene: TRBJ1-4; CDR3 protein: CASSLGTGAATNEKLFF; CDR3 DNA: TGCGCCAGCAGCTTGGGGACAGGGGCTGCAACTAATGAAAAACTGTTTTTT
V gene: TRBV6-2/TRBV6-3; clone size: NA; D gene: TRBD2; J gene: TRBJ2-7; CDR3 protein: CASSFPVGLRDEQYF; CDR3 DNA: TGTGCCAGCAGCTTCCCCGTGGGACTACGGGACGAGCAGTACTTC
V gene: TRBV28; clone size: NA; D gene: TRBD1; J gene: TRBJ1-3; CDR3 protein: CASSFGQGGGNTIYF; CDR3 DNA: TGTGCCAGCAGTTTCGGACAGGGCGGTGGAAACACCATATATTTT
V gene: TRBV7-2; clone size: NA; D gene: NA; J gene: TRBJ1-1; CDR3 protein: CASSPRGTIYMNTEAFF; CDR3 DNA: TGTGCCAGCAGCCCCCGAGGGACAATTTACATGAACACTGAAGCTTTCTTT
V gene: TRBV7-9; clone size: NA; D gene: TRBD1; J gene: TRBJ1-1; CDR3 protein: CASNTGEIVNTEAFF; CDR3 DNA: TGTGCCAGCAACACAGGGGAAATCGTGAACACTGAAGCTTTCTTT
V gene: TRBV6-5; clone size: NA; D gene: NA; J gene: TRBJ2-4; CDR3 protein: CATSRDLGGNIQYF; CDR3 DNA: TGTGCCACCTCCCGCGACCTGGGAGGTAACATTCAGTACTTC
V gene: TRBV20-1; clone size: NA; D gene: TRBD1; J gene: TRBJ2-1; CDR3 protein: CSASLGSTGMGRDEQFF; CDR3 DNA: TGCAGTGCTAGTCTCGGTTCGACAGGGATGGGACGGGATGAGCAGTTCTTC
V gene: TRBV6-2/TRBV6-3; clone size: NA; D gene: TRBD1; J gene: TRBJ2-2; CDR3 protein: CASSYSETGPGELFF; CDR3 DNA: TGTGCCAGCAGTTACTCAGAGACAGGGCCCGGGGAGCTGTTTTTT
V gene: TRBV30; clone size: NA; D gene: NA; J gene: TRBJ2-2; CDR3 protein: CAWTKQGTEELFF; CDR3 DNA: TGTGCCTGGACTAAACAGGGAACAGAGGAGCTGTTTTTT
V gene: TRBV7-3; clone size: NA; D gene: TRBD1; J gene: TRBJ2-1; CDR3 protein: CASSLTGDSYNEQFF; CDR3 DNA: TGTGCCAGCAGCCTCACAGGGGATTCCTACAATGAGCAGTTCTTC
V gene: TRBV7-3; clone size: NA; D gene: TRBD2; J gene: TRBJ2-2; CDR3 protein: CASSLTMASGRNTGELFF; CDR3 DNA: TGTGCCAGCAGCTTAACGATGGCTAGCGGGAGGAACACCGGGGAGCTGTTTTTT
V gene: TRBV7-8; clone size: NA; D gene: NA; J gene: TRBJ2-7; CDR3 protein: CASSFSGSSSYEQYF; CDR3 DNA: TGTGCCAGCAGCTTTTCGGGGTCCTCGTCCTACGAGCAGTACTTC
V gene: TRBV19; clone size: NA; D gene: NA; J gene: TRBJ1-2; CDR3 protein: CASSIEGPGNYGYTF; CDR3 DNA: TGTGCCAGTAGTATAGAGGGTCCGGGGAACTATGGCTACACCTTC
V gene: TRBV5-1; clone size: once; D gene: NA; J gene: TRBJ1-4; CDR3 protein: CASSPEQGRTNEKLFF; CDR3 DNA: TGCGCCAGCAGCCCCGAGCAGGGGAGAACTAATGAAAAACTGTTTTTT
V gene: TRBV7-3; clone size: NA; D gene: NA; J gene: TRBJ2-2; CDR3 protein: CASSDSGTRMNTGELFF; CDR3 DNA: TGTGCCAGCAGCGACTCCGGGACTCGAATGAACACCGGGGAGCTGTTTTTT
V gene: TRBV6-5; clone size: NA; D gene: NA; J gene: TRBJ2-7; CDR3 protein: CASTTRQLNYEQYF; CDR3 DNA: TGTGCCAGTACAACGCGGCAGCTTAACTACGAGCAGTACTTC
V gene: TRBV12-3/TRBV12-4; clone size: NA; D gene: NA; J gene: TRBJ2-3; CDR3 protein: CASSRQVDTQYF; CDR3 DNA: TGTGCCAGCAGTCGACAGGTAGATACGCAGTATTTT
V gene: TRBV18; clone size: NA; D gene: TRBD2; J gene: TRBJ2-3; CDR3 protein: CASSPPGTIKATQYF; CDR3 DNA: TGTGCCAGCTCACCTCCGGGGACTATAAAGGCTACGCAGTATTTT
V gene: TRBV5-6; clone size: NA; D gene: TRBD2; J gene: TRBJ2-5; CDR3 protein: CASRSTSGSVRGETQYF; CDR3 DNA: TGTGCCAGCAGGTCGACTAGCGGGAGTGTGAGGGGAGAGACCCAGTACTTC
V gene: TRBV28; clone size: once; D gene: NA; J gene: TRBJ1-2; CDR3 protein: CASSGGLRNYGYTF; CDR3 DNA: TGTGCCAGCAGTGGCGGACTGCGGAACTATGGCTACACCTTC
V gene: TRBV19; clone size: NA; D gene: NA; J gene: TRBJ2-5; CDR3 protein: CASSSRSGSGRETQYF; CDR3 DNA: TGTGCCAGTAGTTCCAGGAGCGGGTCTGGCCGGGAGACCCAGTACTTC
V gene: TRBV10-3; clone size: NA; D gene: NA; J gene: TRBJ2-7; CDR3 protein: CAISESNRSYEQYF; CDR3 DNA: TGTGCCATCAGTGAGTCGAACAGGAGCTACGAGCAGTACTTC
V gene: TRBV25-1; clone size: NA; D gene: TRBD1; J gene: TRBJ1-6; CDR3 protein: CASSDRDREVSPLHF; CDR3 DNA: TGTGCCAGCAGTGACCGCGACAGGGAGGTGTCACCCCTCCACTTT
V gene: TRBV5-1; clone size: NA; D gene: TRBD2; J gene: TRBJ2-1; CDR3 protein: CASSLTGTSGDEQFF; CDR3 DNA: TGCGCCAGCAGCTTAACCGGGACTAGCGGGGATGAGCAGTTCTTC
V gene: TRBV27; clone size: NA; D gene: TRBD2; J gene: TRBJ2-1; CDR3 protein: CASSFGLAEYNEQFF; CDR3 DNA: TGTGCCAGCAGTTTCGGACTAGCGGAGTACAATGAGCAGTTCTTC
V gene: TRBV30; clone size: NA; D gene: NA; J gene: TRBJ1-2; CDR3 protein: CAWSVSPSVTAGYTF; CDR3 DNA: TGTGCCTGGAGTGTATCTCCCTCGGTTACAGCCGGCTACACCTTC
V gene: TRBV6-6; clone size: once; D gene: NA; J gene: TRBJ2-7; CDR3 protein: CASSKLAYEQYF; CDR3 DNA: TGTGCCAGCAGTAAACTAGCCTACGAGCAGTACTTC
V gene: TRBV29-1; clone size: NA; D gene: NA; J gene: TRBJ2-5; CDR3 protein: CSVVSERNQETQYF; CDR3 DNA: TGCAGCGTTGTTTCTGAGCGAAACCAAGAGACCCAGTACTTC
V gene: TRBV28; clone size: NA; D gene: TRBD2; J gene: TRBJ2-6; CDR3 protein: CASKGIGGTTSGANVLTF; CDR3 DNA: TGTGCCAGCAAGGGCATTGGGGGGACTACCTCTGGGGCCAACGTCCTGACTTTC
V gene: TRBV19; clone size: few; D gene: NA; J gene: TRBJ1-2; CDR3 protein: CASTRQRTNYGYTF; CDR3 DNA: TGTGCCAGTACCAGACAGAGGACTAACTATGGCTACACCTTC
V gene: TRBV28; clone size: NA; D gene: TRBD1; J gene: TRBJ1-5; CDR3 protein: CASSGTGPVYSNQPQHF; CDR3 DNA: TGTGCCAGCAGTGGGACAGGCCCCGTCTATAGCAATCAGCCCCAGCATTTT
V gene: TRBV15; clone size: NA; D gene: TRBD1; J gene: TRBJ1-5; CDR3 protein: CATSRGHQGAGQPQHF; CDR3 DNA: TGTGCCACCAGCAGAGGTCATCAGGGGGCTGGACAGCCCCAGCATTTT
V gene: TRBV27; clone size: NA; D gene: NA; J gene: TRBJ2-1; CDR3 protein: CASSESPYNEQFF; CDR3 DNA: TGTGCCAGCTCGGAGTCCCCCTACAATGAGCAGTTCTTC
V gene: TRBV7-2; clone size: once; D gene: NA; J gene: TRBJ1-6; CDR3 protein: CASNLRGGENSPLHF; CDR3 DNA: TGTGCCAGCAACCTGAGGGGGGGCGAGAATTCACCCCTCCACTTT
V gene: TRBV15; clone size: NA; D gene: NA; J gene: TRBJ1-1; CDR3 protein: CATSRDSTIGANTEAFF; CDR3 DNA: TGTGCCACCAGCAGAGATTCCACGATAGGGGCGAACACTGAAGCTTTCTTT
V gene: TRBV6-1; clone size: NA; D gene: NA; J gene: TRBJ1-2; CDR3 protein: CASRRDSPNGYTF; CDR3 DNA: TGTGCCAGCAGACGGGACTCCCCCAATGGCTACACCTTC
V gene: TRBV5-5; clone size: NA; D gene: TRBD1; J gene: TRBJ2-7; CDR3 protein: CASSWDRAYEQYF; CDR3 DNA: TGTGCCAGCAGCTGGGACAGGGCCTACGAGCAGTACTTC
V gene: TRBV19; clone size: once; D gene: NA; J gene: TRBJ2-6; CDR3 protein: CASSIVPGRESGANVLTF; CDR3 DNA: TGTGCCAGTAGTATTGTGCCGGGAAGGGAATCTGGGGCCAACGTCCTGACTTTC
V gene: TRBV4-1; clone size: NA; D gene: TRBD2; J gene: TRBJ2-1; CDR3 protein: CASSQETSGSSYNEQFF; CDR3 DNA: TGCGCCAGCAGCCAAGAAACTAGCGGGAGCTCCTACAATGAGCAGTTCTTC
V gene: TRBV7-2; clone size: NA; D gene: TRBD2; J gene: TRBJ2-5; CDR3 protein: CASSFREGGTQYF; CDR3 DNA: TGTGCCAGCAGCTTCCGGGAGGGGGGGACCCAGTACTTC
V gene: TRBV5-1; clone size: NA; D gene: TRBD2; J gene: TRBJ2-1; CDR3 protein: CASSGGTSGSIAEQFF; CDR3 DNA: TGCGCCAGCAGCGGCGGGACTAGCGGGAGTATCGCTGAGCAGTTCTTC
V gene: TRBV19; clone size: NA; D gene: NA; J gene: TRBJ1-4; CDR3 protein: CASSRGSNPKATNEKLFF; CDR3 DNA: TGTGCCAGTAGTAGAGGGTCAAATCCGAAAGCAACTAATGAAAAACTGTTTTTT
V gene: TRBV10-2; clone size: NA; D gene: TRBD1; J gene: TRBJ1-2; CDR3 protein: CASSPQGSYGYTF; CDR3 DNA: TGCGCCAGCAGTCCACAGGGGAGCTATGGCTACACCTTC
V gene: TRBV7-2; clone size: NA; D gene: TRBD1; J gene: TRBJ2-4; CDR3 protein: CASSLDTGGAKNIQYF; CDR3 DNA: TGTGCCAGCAGCTTAGATACAGGGGGAGCCAAAAACATTCAGTACTTC
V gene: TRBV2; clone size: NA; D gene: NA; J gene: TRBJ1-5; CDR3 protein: CASSEGRGNQPQHF; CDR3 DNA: TGTGCCAGCAGTGAAGGGCGGGGGAATCAGCCCCAGCATTTT
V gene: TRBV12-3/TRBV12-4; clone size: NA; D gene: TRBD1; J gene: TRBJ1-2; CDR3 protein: CASQDRNYGYTF; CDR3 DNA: TGTGCCAGCCAGGACAGGAACTATGGCTACACCTTC